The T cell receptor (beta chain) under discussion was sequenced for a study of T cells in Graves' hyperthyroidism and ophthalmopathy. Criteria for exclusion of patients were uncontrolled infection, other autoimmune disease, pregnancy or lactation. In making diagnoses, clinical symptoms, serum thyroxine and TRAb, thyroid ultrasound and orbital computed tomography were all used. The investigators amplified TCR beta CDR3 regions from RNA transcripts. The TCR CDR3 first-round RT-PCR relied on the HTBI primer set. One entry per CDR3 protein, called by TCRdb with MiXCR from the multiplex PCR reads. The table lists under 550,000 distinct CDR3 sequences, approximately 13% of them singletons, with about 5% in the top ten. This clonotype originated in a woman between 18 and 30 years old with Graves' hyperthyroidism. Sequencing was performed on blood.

CDR3 in amino acids: CATSGEETQYF. The CDR3 DNA sequence: TGCGCCACCTCAGGGGAAGAGACCCAGTACTTC. The chain couples TRBV5-1 to TRBJ2-5; possibly TRBD1 for D (6 bases). Between the trimmed V and J ends, which lost 9 bases and 3 bases, there was a span of 9 bases. Germline CDR1 SGHRS, CDR2 YFSETQ. CDR3 length equals 11 residues.